Below are 30 T cell receptor beta chains sequenced from a single sample in a study of radiotherapy plus CTLA-4 blockade in lung cancer. Produced via immunoSEQ multiplex PCR; TCRdb's table is partial and in-frame only. Counted here are over 100,000 clones, approximately 90% occurring once; the ten biggest clones make up 5.5% to 7%. This specimen consisted of peripheral blood, obtained from a patient treated with radiotherapy plus ipilimumab. The receptor source for this set is a human donor with non-small cell lung cancer that progressed on radiotherapy plus ipilimumab.

V gene TRBV6-1 combines with J gene TRBJ2-7, with D tentatively TRBD1 (5 bases). The CDR3 consists of 15 residues. Between the trimmed V and J ends, which lost 2 bases and 5 bases, there was a span of 16 bases. Per the germline V gene, CDR1 is MNHNS and CDR2 is SASEGT. The DNA for the CDR3 is TGTGCCAGCAGTGAAATGTGGGGCCCCGGCAACGAGCAGTACTTC. Amino acids: CASSEMWGPGNEQYF.

V and J are TRBV4-2 and TRBJ2-7, with D perhaps given as TRBD1 or TRBD2 (6 bases each). There are 16 residues in the CDR3. Per the germline V gene, CDR1 is LGHNA and CDR2 is YNFKEQ. Trimming left V 0 bases short and J 4 bases short, with 16 bases between. This CDR3 is CASSQEVGGGTYEQYF. DNA of the CDR3: TGTGCCAGCAGCCAAGAAGTTGGAGGGGGAACTTACGAGCAGTACTTC.

This clone was counted once. The chain couples TRBV5-6 to TRBJ2-1, with 9 bases identical to TRBD2. Germline V gene data show CDR1 as SGHDT and CDR2 as YYEEEE. The ends lost 0 bases at V and 8 bases at J; junction bases unmatched: 12. The CDR3 loop spans 17 amino acids. In DNA, the CDR3 is TGTGCCAGCAGCTTGGAGTGGGGGCCTAGCGGGAAGGATGAGCAGTTCTTC. Protein product: CASSLEWGPSGKDEQFF.

This clone was counted a single time. The chain is built from TRBV6-6 and TRBJ2-7; 7 positions match TRBD2. CDR1 is MNHNY and CDR2 is SVGAGI in the germline V gene (reference sequence). The length of the CDR3 is 15 residues. V lost 2 bases and J lost 0; bases outside the gene matches: 4. The DNA for the CDR3 is TGTGCCAGCAGTTACGGGGGGGTCCTCTCCTACGAGCAGTACTTC. Encoded protein: CASSYGGVLSYEQYF.

The V and J genes are TRBV2 and TRBJ2-7; 16 bases fit TRBD2. V shed 6 bases, J shed 6 bases, and the junction held 5 bases outside the gene matches. The CDR3 spans 15 residues. Looked up from germline, CDR1 is SNHLY and CDR2 is FYNNEI. The CDR3 coding sequence is TGTGCCAGCAGGGGGACTAGCGGGAGGGCCTTCGAGCAGTACTTC. Its protein product is CASRGTSGRAFEQYF. Supplemented by reference TRBV2 and TRBJ2-7, the full variable domain reads EPEVTQTPSHQVTQMGQEVILRCVPISNHLYFYWYRQILGQKVEFLVSFYNNEISEKSEIFDDQFSVERPDGSNFTLKIRSTKLEDSAMYFCASRGTSGRAFEQYFGPGTRLTVT.

This clone turned up a few times. The rearrangement joins TRBV19 to TRBJ1-1; D is possibly TRBD1 (5 bases). V was pared by 5 bases and J by 5 bases, with 21 bases between. Germline CDR1 and CDR2: LNHDA and SQIVND (reference sequence). The CDR3 spans 16 residues. This CDR3 reads CASSGPGTRTLTEAFF. The CDR3 DNA follows: TGTGCCAGTAGTGGACCAGGGACCCGGACACTGACTGAAGCTTTCTTT. Full variable domain (outside the CDR3, taken from reference TRBV19 and TRBJ1-1): DGGITQSPKYLFRKEGQNVTLSCEQNLNHDAMYWYRQDPGQGLRLIYYSQIVNDFQKGDIAEGYSVSREKKESFPLTVTSAQKNPTAFYLCASSGPGTRTLTEAFFGQGTRLTVV.

The CDR3 DNA is TGCGCCAGCGAAGCGGGAGATAACACCGGGGAGCTGTTTTTT. This translates into CASEAGDNTGELFF. The rearrangement joins TRBV5-1 to TRBJ2-2; TRBD2 matches 8 bases. Germline loops: CDR1 SGHRS, CDR2 YFSETQ. The CDR3 is 14 residues long. Losses at the gene ends were 7 bases for V and 2 bases for J; bases not matched to a gene: 4. Supplemented by reference TRBV5-1 and TRBJ2-2, the full variable domain reads KAGVTQTPRYLIKTRGQQVTLSCSPISGHRSVSWYQQTPGQGLQFLFEYFSETQRNKGNFPGRFSGRQFSNSRSEMNVSTLELGDSALYLCASEAGDNTGELFFGEGSRLTVL.

The CDR3, as DNA: TGTGCCAGCAGCCCAAACCGAGGGACTGAAGCTTTCTTT. Protein: CASSPNRGTEAFF. The genes are TRBV11-2 and TRBJ1-1; no clear D gene. CDR3 size: 13 residues. Trimming removed 5 bases from V and 5 bases from J, with 12 bases in between. CDR1 SGHAT and CDR2 FQNNGV come from the germline V gene.

The chain employs TRBV2 and TRBJ2-7; 7 positions agree with TRBD2. Looked up from germline, CDR1 is SNHLY and CDR2 is FYNNEI. The length of the CDR3 is 15 residues. V lost 5 bases to trimming and J lost 3 bases; unmatched junction nucleotides: 10. CDR3 sequence: CASSTGTTQDYEQYF. As DNA, the CDR3 is TGTGCCAGCAGTACGGGGACTACCCAAGACTACGAGCAGTACTTC. The variable domain in full, with the rest retrieved from reference TRBV2 and TRBJ2-7, is EPEVTQTPSHQVTQMGQEVILRCVPISNHLYFYWYRQILGQKVEFLVSFYNNEISEKSEIFDDQFSVERPDGSNFTLKIRSTKLEDSAMYFCASSTGTTQDYEQYFGPGTRLTVT.

V is TRBV2 and J is TRBJ2-5, with D uncertain. CDR1 and CDR2 from the germline V gene are SNHLY and FYNNEI. Between the trimmed V and J ends, which lost 7 bases and 2 bases, there was a span of 14 bases. CDR3 length: 14 amino acids. In nucleotides, the CDR3 is TGTGCCAGCACGCTCAGGCTAACTCAAGAGACCCAGTACTTC. It translates to CASTLRLTQETQYF.

This chain joins TRBV27 and TRBJ2-5, with 7 bases that match TRBD1. Germline trimming cut 5 bases from V and 5 bases from J; bases unmatched to any gene: 8. This CDR3 comprises 14 residues. Germline V gene data show CDR1 as MNHEY and CDR2 as SMNVEV (reference sequence). This CDR3 reads CASSQTGAGETQYF. The CDR3 nucleotides are TGTGCCAGCAGTCAAACAGGGGCCGGGGAGACCCAGTACTTC.

The chain combines TRBV7-9 with TRBJ2-1, with unresolved D. CDR1 is SEHNR and CDR2 is FQNEAQ in the germline V gene (reference sequence). CDR3 length: 12 residues. Trimming removed 5 bases from V and 6 bases from J, with 8 bases in between. CDR3 in DNA: TGTGCCAGCAGCCCTCAATTCAATGAGCAGTTCTTC. Amino acid sequence: CASSPQFNEQFF.

The V gene is TRBV29-1, the J gene TRBJ2-7, with 8 positions matching TRBD1. V shed 4 bases and J 3 bases; nucleotides not matched to a gene: 14. CDR1 is SQVTM and CDR2 is ANQGSEA in the germline V gene. CDR3 size: 16 residues. CDR3: CSVGGPDRGPNYEQYF. CDR3 DNA: TGCAGCGTTGGCGGGCCCGACAGGGGACCCAACTACGAGCAGTACTTC.

This chain uses TRBV7-9 with TRBJ1-3; D is undetermined. The V end lost 1 base, the J end lost 0 bases, and 7 bases lay between the germline ends. There are 15 residues in the CDR3. Germline V CDR1 and CDR2: SEHNR, FQNEAQ (reference sequence). The CDR3 DNA reads as TGTGCCAGCAGCTTAGGTGGGCGCTCTGGAAACACCATATATTTT. Its protein product is CASSLGGRSGNTIYF.

The genes are TRBV6-5 and TRBJ1-2; 9 bases fit TRBD1. The CDR3 is 16 amino acids. V shed 0 bases, J shed 6 bases, and the junction held 8 bases outside the gene matches. Germline lookup yields CDR1 MNHEY and CDR2 SVGAGI. For the CDR3, the DNA is TGTGCCAGCAGTTACTCGATTGGGACAGGGATCGATGGCTACACCTTC. Encoded protein: CASSYSIGTGIDGYTF.

The V gene is TRBV15, the J gene TRBJ2-7, with a weak D call TRBD1 (6 bases). The CDR3 is 15 amino acids. Trimming removed 3 bases from V and 4 bases from J, with 16 bases in between. Germline-derived CDR1 and CDR2 are LNHNV and YYDKDF (reference sequence). The CDR3 DNA is TGTGCCACCAGCAGGGAATACGAAGGGGGTTACGAGCAGTACTTC. Protein: CATSREYEGGYEQYF. The entire variable domain, with the rest obtained from reference TRBV15 and TRBJ2-7, is as follows: DAMVIQNPRYQVTQFGKPVTLSCSQTLNHNVMYWYQQKSSQAPKLLFHYYDKDFNNEADTPDNFQSRRPNTSFCFLDIRSPGLGDTAMYLCATSREYEGGYEQYFGPGTRLTVT.

The V gene is TRBV2, the J gene TRBJ2-5; possible D gene TRBD1, 6 bases. V lost 4 bases, J lost 2 bases, and 11 bases lay in between. The CDR3 extends over 14 amino acids. The germline CDR1 and CDR2 sequences are SNHLY and FYNNEI. The CDR3 bases are TGTGCCAGCAGTGGGACAGCCCCTCAAGAGACCCAGTACTTC. Amino acid sequence: CASSGTAPQETQYF.

This clone was seen more than once but under ten times. The chain links TRBV7-6 to TRBJ2-7; a weak D match, TRBD1 (5 bases). V lost 5 bases to trimming and J lost 6 bases, with 11 bases between them. The length of the CDR3 is 12 residues. Germline CDR1 and CDR2: SGHVS and FNYEAQ. CDR3 DNA sequence: TGTGCCAGCAGCCCAACAGGAGTCGAGCAGTACTTC. This translates into CASSPTGVEQYF. Full variable domain (remainder filled in from reference TRBV7-6 and TRBJ2-7): GAGVSQSPRYKVTKRGQDVALRCDPISGHVSLYWYRQALGQGPEFLTYFNYEAQQDKSGLPNDRFSAERPEGSISTLTIQRTEQRDSAMYRCASSPTGVEQYFGPGTRLTVT.

The chain recombines TRBV13 with TRBJ1-3, with 7 positions matching TRBD1. Germline CDR1 is PRHDT and CDR2 is FYEKMQ (reference sequence). This CDR3 spans 15 amino acids. J was trimmed by 4 bases and V by 1 base; bases with no gene match: 4. The CDR3 region has the DNA TGTGCCAGCAGCTTAGCTCGGGACAGAGGAAACACCATATATTTT. It specifies CASSLARDRGNTIYF.

This clone was observed a few times. The rearrangement links TRBV6-6 to TRBJ1-5; D gene unclear. V gave up 2 bases and J gave up 5 bases, with 10 bases separating them. Germline V gene sequence: CDR1 MNHNY, CDR2 SVGAGI (reference sequence). The CDR3 loop spans 14 amino acids. The CDR3 here is CASSYTHLYQPQHF. The CDR3 DNA sequence: TGTGCCAGCAGTTACACACACCTTTATCAGCCCCAGCATTTT.

The V and J genes are TRBV28 and TRBJ1-5; D not certain. The CDR3 sequence is 15 residues long. The ends were cut back, 6 bases at V and 0 bases at J, with 12 bases in the middle. Germline V lookup: CDR1 MDHEN, CDR2 SYDVKM. Here the CDR3 DNA reads TGTGCCAGCAGCCTTCCGCCGTTTAGCAATCAGCCCCAGCATTTT. This translates into CASSLPPFSNQPQHF.

This clone was detected only a few times. The gene calls are TRBV7-9 and TRBJ2-1; 8 positions agree with TRBD1. Trimming cost V 5 bases and J 7 bases; bases outside gene matches: 10. The CDR3 extends over 15 amino acids. Germline CDR1 reads SEHNR; CDR2 reads FQNEAQ (reference sequence). CDR3 region: CASSLFGTGGNEQFF. CDR3 nucleotide sequence: TGTGCCAGCAGCCTGTTCGGAACAGGGGGGAATGAGCAGTTCTTC.

The sample holds one count of this clone. V usage is TRBV11-3 and J usage is TRBJ2-6, with 9 bases lining up with TRBD2. The V segment lost 3 bases and the J segment 1 base; nucleotides outside the gene matches: 4. The CDR3 loop spans 17 amino acids. Germline CDR1 and CDR2: SGHNT and YENEEA. CDR3 DNA: TGTGCCAGCAGCTTCTCTAGCGGGAAATCTGGGGCCAACGTCCTGACTTTC. It is translated as CASSFSSGKSGANVLTF.

The chain uses TRBV27 and TRBJ1-5; D gene uncertain. V dropped 6 bases and J dropped 7 bases, with 16 bases sitting between them. The CDR3 consists of 14 residues. Germline V gene lookup returns CDR1 MNHEY and CDR2 SMNVEV (reference sequence). The CDR3 spells CASSPLNPGQPQHF. The CDR3, as DNA: TGTGCCAGCAGCCCCTTGAACCCCGGGCAGCCCCAGCATTTT.

The sample holds one count of this clone. The chain has TRBV28 and TRBJ2-2, with 11 bases lining up with TRBD2. CDR1 and CDR2 from the germline V gene are MDHEN and SYDVKM. J was trimmed by 7 bases and V by 2 bases; bases with no gene match: 6. The CDR3 covers 16 residues. The CDR3 DNA sequence: TGTGCCAGCAGTTTAAGGACTAGCGGGCGAGACGGGGAGCTGTTTTTT. It codes for CASSLRTSGRDGELFF.

In its sample, this clone was seen a few times. The chain uses TRBV6-5 and TRBJ2-7, with unresolved D. Germline V gene sequence: CDR1 MNHEY, CDR2 SVGAGI. The CDR3 length is 15 residues. Trimming shortened V by 2 bases and J by 0 bases, and 11 bases separated the two germline ends. CDR3 in DNA: TGTGCCAGCAGTTACAGGGTACGGAACTCCTACGAGCAGTACTTC. Encoded protein: CASSYRVRNSYEQYF.

The gene calls are TRBV2 and TRBJ2-3; 10 nucleotides agree with TRBD2. V shed 5 bases, J shed 2 bases, and the junction held 4 bases outside the gene matches. Looked up from germline, CDR1 is SNHLY and CDR2 is FYNNEI. This CDR3 contains 15 residues. The CDR3 sequence is CASSWTSGNTDTQYF. The CDR3 bases are TGTGCCAGCAGTTGGACTAGCGGTAACACAGATACGCAGTATTTT. The full variable domain, completed using reference TRBV2 and TRBJ2-3, is EPEVTQTPSHQVTQMGQEVILRCVPISNHLYFYWYRQILGQKVEFLVSFYNNEISEKSEIFDDQFSVERPDGSNFTLKIRSTKLEDSAMYFCASSWTSGNTDTQYFGPGTRLTVL.

The J gene is TRBJ2-5, the V gene TRBV15; 7 bases match TRBD2. CDR3 length: 15 residues. The ends lost 1 base at V and 1 base at J; junction bases unmatched: 3. The germline V gene encodes CDR1 LNHNV and CDR2 YYDKDF (reference sequence). The CDR3 DNA sequence: TGTGCCACCAGCAGAGGGCCGGGAGGCCAAGAGACCCAGTACTTC. Protein product: CATSRGPGGQETQYF.

This sequence joins TRBV19 and TRBJ1-5; D gene unclear. V was clipped by 6 bases and J by 1 base, with 16 bases between them. The CDR3 is made up of 16 amino acids. The germline CDR1 and CDR2 sequences are LNHDA and SQIVND (reference sequence). DNA of the CDR3: TGTGCCAGTAGCCCTGGTGGAGGGTTGAGCAATCAGCCCCAGCATTTT. Encoded protein: CASSPGGGLSNQPQHF.

CDR3 protein: CASSGGTGGGFYEQYF. The CDR3 DNA is TGTGCCAGCAGCGGAGGGACAGGGGGTGGGTTCTACGAGCAGTACTTC. The J gene is TRBJ2-7, the V gene TRBV5-5; the match to TRBD1 covers 11 bases. The CDR3 loop spans 16 amino acids. Germline V lookup: CDR1 SGHKS, CDR2 YYEKEE (reference sequence). J gave up 3 bases and V 4 bases, and 9 bases lay outside the gene matches.